These T cell receptor beta chains were read from a single sample in a study of immune heterogeneity within non-small cell lung tumors. Each CDR3 protein is one row after TCRdb ran MiXCR on the multiplex PCR reads. The sample shows over 10,000 distinct CDR3 sequences, roughly 22% of them seen only once. The sequenced material came from lung tumor tissue. Receptors were obtained from a man between 60 and 70 years old with non-small cell lung cancer. The CDR3 runs from the conserved cysteine through the conserved F or W. The D gene is left open where the match is weak. Clone size is not always given. Where it is, it says once, few, many or a class for expanded clones.

CDR3 protein	CDR3 DNA	J gene	D gene	V gene	clone size
CSASGKRTDTQYF	TGCAGTGCTAGCGGGAAGCGCACAGATACGCAGTATTTT	TRBJ2-3	.	TRBV20-1	.
CASSATGASSYNEQFF	TGTGCCAGCAGTGCCACGGGTGCAAGCTCCTACAATGAGCAGTTCTTC	TRBJ2-1	.	TRBV6-1	.
CASKWAAVKHFF	TGCGCCAGCAAGTGGGCAGCGGTTAAGCATTTCTTC	TRBJ2-4	.	TRBV6-8	.
CASSEWTGGNQPQHF	TGTGCCAGCAGTGAATGGACAGGGGGCAATCAGCCCCAGCATTTT	TRBJ1-5	TRBD1	TRBV2	many
CASSSDRDQETQYF	TGTGCCAGCAGTTCAGACAGAGACCAAGAGACCCAGTACTTC	TRBJ2-5	.	TRBV7-3	few
CAIRRLLEGAQYF	TGTGCCATCAGGAGATTACTAGAGGGGGCGCAGTACTTC	TRBJ2-7	TRBD1	TRBV10-3	few
CASSREMNTEAFF	TGTGCCAGCAGTAGGGAAATGAACACTGAAGCTTTCTTT	TRBJ1-1	.	TRBV6-4	few
CASSPRARSDETQYF	TGTGCCAGCAGCCCCAGGGCGAGGTCGGACGAGACCCAGTACTTC	TRBJ2-5	.	TRBV7-8	few
CASRPSAGLGELFF	TGCGCCAGCCGTCCCAGCGCGGGCCTCGGGGAGCTGTTTTTT	TRBJ2-2	.	TRBV10-2	medium-sized
CASSLFGGRSGTSATDTQYF	TGCGCCAGCAGCTTGTTCGGGGGGCGAAGCGGGACTAGCGCAACAGATACGCAGTATTTT	TRBJ2-3	TRBD2	TRBV5-1	many
CASGGTGVEKLFF	TGTGCCAGTGGGGGGACAGGGGTTGAAAAACTGTTTTTT	TRBJ1-4	TRBD1	TRBV19	few
CASSLSGDTQYF	TGTGCCAGCAGCCTTTCCGGAGATACGCAGTATTTT	TRBJ2-3	.	TRBV3-1	.
CSVVDSPYEQYF	TGCAGCGTTGTAGACAGTCCCTACGAGCAGTACTTC	TRBJ2-7	.	TRBV29-1	few
CSAAWTGASEAFF	TGCAGCGCCGCCTGGACTGGAGCAAGTGAAGCTTTCTTT	TRBJ1-1	.	TRBV29-1	few
CAWSVGTTFQETQYF	TGTGCCTGGAGTGTGGGGACAACTTTTCAAGAGACCCAGTACTTC	TRBJ2-5	.	TRBV30	.
CASSLLQDRVHF	TGTGCCAGCAGCCTCCTGCAGGACAGGGTGCACTTC	TRBJ2-7	TRBD1	TRBV7-2	few
CASSSLDGGRYTF	TGTGCCAGCTCTTCCCTGGATGGGGGACGCTACACCTTC	TRBJ1-2	.	TRBV18	.
CASSSGLALYEQYF	TGTGCCAGCAGCTCGGGACTAGCTTTATACGAGCAGTACTTC	TRBJ2-7	TRBD2	TRBV7-9	.